The clone carrying this TCR beta chain appeared a few times. Its specificity is not known. The PCR made use of 60 Vbeta and 13 Jbeta primers. Clones were sequenced by immunoSEQ multiplex PCR, and TCRdb holds only the in-frame ones, with some missing. Here the sample spans 90,000 to 130,000 clones, around 88% being singletons. After removal of 1 base from V and 4 bases from J, the junction contained 6 bases not matched to a gene. CDR3 size: 16 residues. From germline, CDR1 is MNHEY and CDR2 SMNVEV (reference sequence). This record comes from a study of cytomegalovirus exposure and HLA in healthy donors. Findings and caveats of the study: CMV serostatus was the only recorded immune exposure for donors. CMV antigen specificity of a few CMV-associated chains was confirmed in vitro.

Sequenced material: PBMCs. This TCR was recovered from a man aged 35-49 years in good health and CMV-seronegative. The chain combines TRBV27 with TRBJ2-1; 8 positions match TRBD2. Here the CDR3 reads CASSLFTSGIYNEQFF. CDR3 coding DNA: TGTGCCAGCAGTTTATTTACTAGCGGAATTTACAATGAGCAGTTCTTC.